What follows describes a single T cell receptor (beta chain). What this receptor recognizes is not known. No base qualities exist here, and no much larger clone lies one base off it. This specimen includes other DNA sequences encoding the same CDR3. Libraries came from the immunoSEQ multiplex PCR assay. For the multiplex PCR, a mixture combining 60 forward primers for TCR Vbeta segments and 13 reverse primers for TCR Jbeta segments was used. Amplification of the CDR3 region of rearranged TCR beta genes was performed with a multiplex PCR assay on genomic DNA. Amplified TCR beta libraries were sequenced as 87-base-pair reads on the Illumina HiSeq System. In the authors' own workflow: In a later analysis, about 80 million unique TCR beta chains were counted across the roughly 610 repertoires, and approximately 11 million of these chains were shared by at least two donors. A nearest-neighbor algorithm error-corrected the raw reads and collapsed the reads into unique sequences, merging closely related sequences to remove PCR and sequencing errors. To assign V, D and J gene segments, CDR3 sequences were aligned to IMGT reference sequences. For a sequence to be retained, a match of at least six nucleotides to both a V gene segment and a J gene segment was required. A rearrangement was called productive if the CDR3 had no stop codons and remained in frame with V and J, and every other rearrangement was called non-productive. Following IMGT convention, CDR3 was defined as the stretch from the second conserved V-encoded cysteine up to the conserved J-encoded phenylalanine. The earlier analysis of roughly 590 of the donors excluded any sequence lacking an unambiguous match to a single V gene segment. An earlier analysis of approximately 590 of the donors classified V segments as functional when productive rearrangements were above 56.7% and as segregating when the standard deviation between donors was above 5%. A statistical classification framework was built to diagnose cytomegalovirus status from the catalog of TCR beta chain sequences. A later analysis assigned V and J genes by comparing TCR nucleotide sequences with IMGT/GENE-DB human TR gene sequences. A later analysis assigned CDR3 sequences and most-parsimonious VDJ recombination scenarios with the TCRdist pipeline. In a later analysis, every TCR beta chain was defined by the combination of its CDR3 amino acid sequence and its V-gene family, and reads without a unique V-gene family were dropped. To address suspected cross-contamination and a sequencing artifact, a later analysis removed 450 to 700 highly shared, low-generation-probability nucleotide sequences. In a later analysis, a clonal expansion index was calculated for each public chain from normalized within-repertoire ranks of inferred template counts. A later analysis computed generation probabilities with a VDJ recombination model fitted to out-of-frame rearrangements, and checked the results against IGoR. In a later analysis, TCR-TCR, TCR-HLA and TCR-CMV co-occurrence was scored with hypergeometric tests, and a repertoire-size bias correction was applied to TCR pairs. False discovery rates were estimated in a later analysis by permuting HLA or CMV assignments 20 times. A later analysis grouped co-occurring TCRs with DBSCAN, adding TCRdist sequence similarity when clustering within HLA-allele-positive subsets. Co-occurrence clustering excluded repertoires with fewer than 30,000 or more than 120,000 public chains, plus five with anomalous nucleotide sharing. Not all clones reach the TCRdb copy of this immuneACCESS table, which keeps in-frame sequences only. Checked studies attribute under half of the gap to unresolved V genes and leave the rest unexplained. V, J and clone size derive from that table, while D and trimming were established from the DNA sequence. This sample gives 35,000 to 40,000 clones in total; around two thirds of them show up just once. The ten largest make up approximately 6.3% of the sample.

This sample was included in a study of cytomegalovirus exposure and HLA in healthy donors listed by TCRdb under 2017. As for the study more broadly: According to an earlier analysis of several hundred of the donors, some 170 million T cells yielded over 100 million unique TCR beta sequences and about 280 Gb of sequence data. An early release that covered roughly 600 HLA-typed donors contained approximately 290 gigabases of sequencing data and 70 million to 100 million unique TCR sequences. The genetic ancestry cluster associated with self-reported Caucasian donors included over 80% of the roughly 360 genotyped donors. The study aimed to test whether cataloging public T cell receptors could reveal signatures of past pathogen exposure. The study profiled the T cell repertoires of 666 subjects by immunosequencing and related them to cytomegalovirus serostatus. Along with the roughly 670-subject first cohort, a separate validation cohort of over a hundred different subjects was used. To predict cytomegalovirus infection status, the study brought together high-throughput TCR immunosequencing, statistical association of individual TCRs with disease status, and machine learning. In a later analysis, previously published TCR beta repertoires from more than 500 donors were re-analyzed and high-resolution HLA genotyping was added so that TCR occurrence patterns could be studied. Rather than drawing on any new phenotypic data, the later analysis identified candidate immune exposures from TCR beta sequences and the way those sequences occurred across donors. An earlier analysis of fewer than 750 of the donors used high-throughput TCR beta sequencing to judge whether each TCR beta V gene segment behaved as functional or pseudogenic. Alongside the repertoire data, information on donor age, sex, ethnicity and CMV serostatus was compiled. In a later genetic analysis, genome-wide SNP genotypes for about three fifths of the 666 donors were used, and that subset was treated as a discovery cohort. All discovery cohort repertoires had been generated on a single sequencing platform. Class I and class II HLA loci were covered by the typing at four-digit resolution. The number of donors typed differed by locus, with roughly 620-630 for A, B, C, DRB1 and DQB1, roughly 550 for DQA1, 600 to 610 for DPA1, and approximately 470 for DPB1. Roughly five DR-DQ haplotypes were handled as single units for association and clustering, since linkage in the cohort was strong. On average, around 230,000 unique TCR beta nucleotide sequences were sequenced per donor among about 400 genotyped donors of the cohort, with roughly 18% of those sequences being non-productive. Paper-wide results and their limitations: The presence/absence analyses assumed that sequencing depth was roughly uniform across donors, and that assumption may not be true. According to a later analysis, TCR association rates differed among HLA loci, with DRB1 alleles showing the most associated TCRs and HLA-C alleles showing the fewest. A later genetic analysis reported fewer N-insertions in productive TCRs among donors in an Asian-associated ancestry cluster than the roughly 640-donor mean. The cohort was sequenced for TCR beta chains only, and without alpha or paired-chain data the features that could be detected were limited. A cluster of highly shared sequence variants was judged likely to be a technical artifact of the sequencing pipeline. When HLA alleles, especially DR and DQ, strongly co-occurred, TCR associations were difficult to assign to individual alleles. Immune exposure information for the cohort was limited to CMV serostatus. The classifier was reported to diagnose cytomegalovirus status with high specificity and sensitivity in both the original and validation cohorts. In a later analysis, several top co-occurrence clusters were reported to appear linked to parvovirus B19, influenza, CMV and Epstein-Barr virus. The study listed 150 to 200 TCR beta chains as associated with cytomegalovirus. A further reported finding was that TCR beta sequences accurately predicted the HLA-A and HLA-B alleles for most subjects in the first cohort. In vitro tests confirmed that a few of the cytomegalovirus-associated TCR beta chains recognize cytomegalovirus antigens. In a later genetic analysis, a missense DCLRE1C variant was associated with V-gene and J-gene trimming of TCR beta chains, and the association was replicated in an independent cohort. Because HLA typing was unavailable for some donors at each locus, only the typed subset was used in association tests. Correlated functional status among segregating V segments might be attributable to linkage disequilibrium, but an unknown experimental factor could not be ruled out. An earlier analysis of around 500 of the donors showed that most TCR beta V segments appeared in productive rearrangements either about 87% or about 30% of the time, which broadly matched IMGT annotations. Most TCR sequences were seen in very few donors, while some public TCRs were found in many individuals. Most CMV-associated TCR beta chains appeared to be HLA-restricted in a later analysis, and the HLA associations seemed to be driven largely by CMV exposure. In a later analysis, HLA-associated TCR beta chains showed more clonal expansion and lower generation probabilities than non-associated chains that were equally common. The earlier analysis of fewer than 750 of the donors excluded approximately 15 rarely observed V segments, including chromosome 9 orphons, because counts were too low. The authors suggested that the approach could potentially be extended to other disease states and immunological phenotypes. Some IMGT-functional V segments, including TRBV6-2 and TRBV6-3, could not be told apart with the 87-base-pair reads, so those segments were excluded. A later analysis associated 16,951 TCR beta sequences with specific HLA alleles at a false discovery rate of 0.05.

The cohort comprised fewer than 750 healthy bone marrow donors. At the time of sampling, every cohort member was nominally healthy, though immune exposures that went unrecorded were likely present. The donor was CMV seronegative and belonged to the group of roughly 330 seronegative cohort members. Each donor provided a peripheral blood sample, and peripheral blood mononuclear cells were used for TCR beta sequencing. Genomic DNA was extracted from the blood cell samples with the Qiagen DNeasy Blood Extraction Kit. CDR1 KGHSH and CDR2 LQKENI were looked up in the germline V gene. Germline trimming: 3 bases from V, 4 bases from J; junction bases outside gene matches: 4. From the cysteine through the phenylalanine, the CDR3 covers 15 amino acids. Just CDR3 DNA is preserved here, 45 bases in frame from base 1.

The receptor comes from a man aged 30 to 45 in good health and CMV-seronegative. What was sequenced was PBMCs. The chain links TRBV18 with TRBJ2-1, with 9 bases matching TRBD1. For the CDR3, the sequence is CASSPPGQGYNEQFF. The sequence in DNA is TGTGCCAGCTCACCTCCGGGACAGGGTTACAATGAGCAGTTCTTC.